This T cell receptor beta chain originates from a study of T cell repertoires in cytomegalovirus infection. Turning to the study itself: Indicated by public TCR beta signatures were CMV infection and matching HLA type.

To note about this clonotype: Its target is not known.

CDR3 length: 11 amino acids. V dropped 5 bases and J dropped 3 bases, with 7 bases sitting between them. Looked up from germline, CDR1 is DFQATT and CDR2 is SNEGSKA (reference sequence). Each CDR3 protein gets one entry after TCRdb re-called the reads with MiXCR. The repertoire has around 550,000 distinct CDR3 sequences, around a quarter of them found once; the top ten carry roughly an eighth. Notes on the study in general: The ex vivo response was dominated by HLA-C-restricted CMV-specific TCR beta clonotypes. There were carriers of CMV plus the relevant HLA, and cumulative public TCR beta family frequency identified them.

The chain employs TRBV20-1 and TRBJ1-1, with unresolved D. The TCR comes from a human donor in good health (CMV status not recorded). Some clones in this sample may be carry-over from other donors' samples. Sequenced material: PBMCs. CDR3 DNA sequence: TGCAGTGCTCCCGGAGACACTGAAGCTTTCTTT. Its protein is CSAPGDTEAFF.